These 26 T cell receptor delta chains share one sample of origin, sequenced in a study of Vδ1+ human thymocytes. Study-wide results and limits: In the thymus, TRG and TRD repertoires looked highly polyclonal with Gaussian CDR3 lengths.

Sequences come from RNA converted to cDNA by reverse transcription. Pooled V-gene forward primers with one constant-region reverse primer generated the CDR3 amplicons by multiplex PCR. TCRdb re-called the multiplex PCR reads using CATT. This table has some 55,000 delta-chain clones, 15% appearing once. No antigens are known for them. The sample comprised Vdelta1+ gamma-delta thymocytes from the thymus. Subset noted: FACS-sorted CD3+ TCRalphabeta- TCRVdelta1+ TCRVdelta2- thymocytes. These TCRs come from a boy younger than two who had congenital heart surgery.

This clone has just a few counts. The chain recombines TRDV1 with TRDJ1, with a weak D call TRDD3 (6 bases). The V end was cut by 5 bases, the J end by 2 bases, with 42 bases between. Per germline, CDR1 TSWWSYY and CDR2 QGS. The CDR3 has 24 amino acids. Here the CDR3 reads CALGLPKGWIWGFSRTPSTDKLIF. The CDR3 DNA follows: TGTGCTCTTGGGCTCCCTAAGGGATGGATATGGGGGTTTTCGAGGACACCCTCAACCGATAAACTCATCTTT.

This clone was observed a handful of times. The chain employs TRDV1 and TRDJ1, with TRDD3 as a possible D gene (5 bases). The CDR3 sequence is 16 residues long. V shed 2 bases and J shed 2 bases, with 15 bases lying between them. Germline CDR1 is TSWWSYY and CDR2 is QGS. CDR3 protein: CALGEARGGLTDKLIF. The CDR3 coding sequence is TGTGCTCTTGGGGAAGCTCGAGGGGGTTTAACCGATAAACTCATCTTT.

The chain links TRDV1 to TRDJ1; TRDD3 matches 10 bases. CDR3 length: 21 amino acids. In germline, CDR1 is TSWWSYY, CDR2 QGS. V trimming: 2 bases; J trimming: 4 bases; junction bases outside the gene matches: 22. CDR3 coding DNA: TGTGCTCTTGGGGAATTGCTACTTCCTAACTGGGGGATGCGTCTACTCGATAAACTCATCTTT. It encodes CALGELLLPNWGMRLLDKLIF.

This clone was observed a few times. The chain combines TRDV1 with TRDJ1; a possible D gene is TRDD3 (6 bases). CDR3 length: 17 amino acids. CDR1 is TSWWSYY, CDR2 QGS, per germline. V was trimmed by 3 bases and J by 7 bases, leaving 24 bases between them. CDR3 sequence (DNA): TGTGCTCTTGGGGAGATACGGAGTCTGGGTAAATCGGGTAAACTCATCTTT. It codes for CALGEIRSLGKSGKLIF.

This clone has only a few counts. This chain uses TRDV1 with TRDJ1; 10 nucleotides agree with TRDD3. There are 20 residues in the CDR3. Germline V lookup: CDR1 TSWWSYY, CDR2 QGS. J was trimmed by 1 base and V by 3 bases; bases with no gene match: 17. The CDR3 DNA follows: TGTGCTCTTGGGGAGCCCTATCCTCGGTTGGGGGATACTAGCACCGATAAACTCATCTTT. Its translation: CALGEPYPRLGDTSTDKLIF.

This clone came up a few times. V gene TRDV1 combines with J gene TRDJ1; 7 bases line up with TRDD3. The CDR3 totals 14 residues. Germline V gene sequence: CDR1 TSWWSYY, CDR2 QGS. The J segment lost 0 bases and the V segment lost 11 bases, leaving 9 bases of the junction unmatched. The CDR3 sequence: CAGGSTRYTDKLIF. In DNA form, the CDR3 reads TGTGCTGGGGGATCAACCCGGTACACCGATAAACTCATCTTT.

This clone was observed a handful of times. The genes are TRDV1 and TRDJ1; D gene ambiguous. CDR3 length equals 15 residues. Deletions cut 2 bases from V and 8 bases from J, with 18 bases between. In germline, CDR1 is TSWWSYY, CDR2 QGS. In DNA, the CDR3 is TGTGCTCTTGGGGAAGTAACACTCCGGCGTGAGAAACTCATCTTT. Translation: CALGEVTLRREKLIF.

This chain joins TRDV1 and TRDJ1, with D hard to call. CDR3 size: 18 residues. Between the trimmed V and J ends, which lost 3 bases and 7 bases, there was a span of 27 bases. In germline, CDR1 is TSWWSYY, CDR2 QGS. CDR3 sequence (DNA): TGTGCTCTTGGGGAGCCGACCCAGGGCGGGCCGCTCCCCCTTAAACTCATCTTT. This codes for CALGEPTQGGPLPLKLIF.

V is TRDV1 and J is TRDJ1; maybe TRDD3 (7 bases). This CDR3 contains 20 residues. Trimming pared 2 bases from V and 0 bases from J, leaving 25 bases between. Germline CDR1 TSWWSYY, CDR2 QGS. The CDR3 protein is CALGEGLSLPGGCNTDKLIF. In nucleotides, the CDR3 is TGTGCTCTTGGGGAAGGCTTGAGTCTTCCTGGGGGGTGCAACACCGATAAACTCATCTTT.

This clone was seen more than once but under ten times. The chain combines TRDV1 with TRDJ1, with unresolved D. This CDR3 is 15 amino acids long. V gave up 5 bases and J gave up 0 bases, with 13 bases separating them. Germline-derived CDR1 and CDR2 are TSWWSYY and QGS. The CDR3 coding sequence is TGTGCTCTTGGGACCGGCCTGTCGTACACCGATAAACTCATCTTT. Its protein is CALGTGLSYTDKLIF.

The V call is TRDV1, the J call TRDJ1; 12 nucleotides match TRDD3. CDR1 TSWWSYY and CDR2 QGS come from the germline V gene. The CDR3 length is 24 residues. J gave up 1 base and V 0 bases, and 24 bases lay outside the gene matches. The CDR3 DNA reads TGTGCTCTTGGGGAACTGTCGGCCCCTCCCAGGGACTCATACTGGGGGATACCCACCGATAAACTCATCTTT. Amino acids: CALGELSAPPRDSYWGIPTDKLIF.

The chain combines TRDV1 with TRDJ1; TRDD2 matches at 7 bases. The CDR3 runs 22 residues. From germline, CDR1 is TSWWSYY and CDR2 QGS. The trim removed 2 bases at V and 0 bases at J, leaving 24 bases unmatched. As DNA, the CDR3 is TGTGCTCTTGGGGAAAGTTCAATATTCCTACCCCCGGACCTCCTAAACACCGATAAACTCATCTTT. It yields the protein CALGESSIFLPPDLLNTDKLIF.

This clone appeared a few times. This chain joins TRDV1 and TRDJ1; 13 nucleotides line up with TRDD3. V was clipped by 4 bases and J by 1 base; unmatched bases: 24. Germline values: CDR1 TSWWSYY, CDR2 QGS. The CDR3 is 23 residues long. The CDR3 here is CALGARLPTPILGDTGRTDKLIF. In DNA form, the CDR3 reads TGTGCTCTTGGGGCACGGCTTCCTACTCCGATACTGGGGGATACGGGCCGCACCGATAAACTCATCTTT.

V usage is TRDV1 and J usage is TRDJ1, with 12 bases fitting TRDD3. The CDR3 is made up of 20 amino acids. After removal of 1 base from V and 8 bases from J, the junction contained 20 bases not matched to a gene. Germline values: CDR1 TSWWSYY, CDR2 QGS. Here the CDR3 reads CALGEPGHYSYWGIPYKLIF. In DNA form, the CDR3 reads TGTGCTCTTGGGGAACCGGGACACTACTCGTACTGGGGGATACCCTACAAACTCATCTTT.

The gene calls are TRDV1 and TRDJ1, with unresolved D. With 0 bases removed from V and 3 bases from J, the gap between germline ends came to 8 bases. The CDR3 contains 14 residues. Germline V lookup: CDR1 TSWWSYY, CDR2 QGS. CDR3 DNA sequence: TGTGCTCTTGGGGAACTAAGCATGTCCGATAAACTCATCTTT. This translates into CALGELSMSDKLIF.

This clone is termed medium-sized. V usage is TRDV2 and J usage is TRDJ1; TRDD3 matches at 9 bases. The trim removed 3 bases at V and 1 base at J, leaving 8 bases unmatched. CDR1 is GEAIGNYY and CDR2 is EKD in the germline V gene. The CDR3 has 16 residues. The CDR3 nucleotides read TGTGCCTGTGACCTCTGGGGGATGGGCTGCACCGATAAACTCATCTTT. Its protein product is CACDLWGMGCTDKLIF.

With regard to this clone: A single base separates this from a much larger clone, so it may be a read error. This rearrangement joins TRAV29/DV5 to TRDJ1, with 7 nucleotides matching TRDD3. Germline V gene sequence: CDR1 NSMFDY, CDR2 ISSIKDK. CDR3 length equals 17 residues. CDR3 nucleotide sequence: TGTGCAGCAGGGCCCTACTGGGGAGTACTGGGTACCGATAAACCCATCTTT. It translates to CAAGPYWGVLGTDKPIF.

The rearrangement uses TRDV1 and TRDJ1, with D tentatively TRDD3 (6 bases). V gave up 1 base and J gave up 0 bases, with 27 bases separating them. The germline V gene has CDR1 TSWWSYY and CDR2 QGS. The length of the CDR3 is 21 residues. This CDR3 is CALGERLPRGAKGINTDKLIF. The CDR3 coding sequence is TGTGCTCTTGGGGAACGGTTGCCTAGGGGGGCCAAAGGGATAAACACCGATAAACTCATCTTT.

The chain employs TRDV1 and TRDJ1; 9 bases agree with TRDD3. The V gene end was trimmed by 0 bases and the J gene end by 0 bases; junction bases not matched to a gene: 26. The germline V gene encodes CDR1 TSWWSYY and CDR2 QGS. This CDR3 spans 24 amino acids. Here the CDR3 DNA reads TGTGCTCTTGGGGAACTAGGAGCGTGTTCCTACATCTGGGGGATTAGCCCGTACACCGATAAACTCATCTTT. Translation gives CALGELGACSYIWGISPYTDKLIF.

This clone occurred a few times. The chain recombines TRDV1 with TRDJ1; 7 nucleotides line up with TRDD3. Trimming cost V 2 bases and J 6 bases; bases outside gene matches: 12. The CDR3 totals 16 residues. Germline loops: CDR1 TSWWSYY, CDR2 QGS. CDR3 amino acids: CALGEYPPLGAHKLIF. The CDR3 bases are TGTGCTCTTGGGGAATATCCCCCGCTGGGGGCCCATAAACTCATCTTT.

This clone occurred a few times. V usage is TRDV2 and J usage is TRDJ1; D might be TRDD3 (6 bases). CDR1 is GEAIGNYY, CDR2 EKD, per germline. Trimming removed 0 bases at V and 0 bases at J, with 10 bases between. This CDR3 comprises 15 residues. CDR3 nucleotides: TGTGCCTGTGACACCCGGGGGACTCACACCGATAAACTCATCTTT. Its translation: CACDTRGTHTDKLIF.

The J gene is TRDJ1, the V gene TRDV1; 10 bases align to TRDD3. CDR3 size: 20 residues. CDR1 TSWWSYY and CDR2 QGS come from the germline V gene. J gave up 0 bases and V 5 bases, and 18 bases lay outside the gene matches. The CDR3 nucleotides are TGTGCTCTTGGGCACCACCCATCTACGCTGGGGGATAGGGACACCGATAAACTCATCTTT. Its translation is CALGHHPSTLGDRDTDKLIF.

The chain joins TRDV1 to TRDJ1; 8 bases fit TRDD3. V lost 4 bases to trimming and J lost 0 bases; unmatched junction nucleotides: 10. Germline CDR1 TSWWSYY, CDR2 QGS. The CDR3 covers 17 residues. CDR3 sequence (DNA): TGTGCTCTTGGGGCCCGTACTGGGGGCTTATACACCGATAAACTCATCTTT. Amino acid sequence: CALGARTGGLYTDKLIF.

The table lists this clone with a few counts. V is TRDV1 and J is TRDJ1; 11 bases are shared with TRDD3. This CDR3 region has 18 residues. CDR1 and CDR2 from the germline V gene are TSWWSYY and QGS. V lost 3 bases and J lost 7; bases outside the gene matches: 16. In DNA, the CDR3 is TGTGCTCTTGGGGAGGCGTTTCCTAATCTGGGGGATACTGGTAAACTCATCTTT. Amino acids: CALGEAFPNLGDTGKLIF.

Note on this clone: A junction end diverges from the germline sequence, so it may reflect a read error. The chain uses TRDV1 and TRDJ1; D is possibly TRDD2 or TRDD3 (9 bases each). CDR1 and CDR2 from the germline V gene are TSWWSYY and QGS. This CDR3 has 19 amino acids. The CDR3 spells CAVGDFVPSYRWGIDKLIF. The CDR3 DNA reads as TGTGCTGTTGGGGACTTCGTACCTTCCTACCGCTGGGGGATCGATAAACTCATCTTT.

This clone turned up a few times. V usage is TRDV1 and J usage is TRDJ1, with 10 bases matching TRDD3. This CDR3 spans 17 amino acids. CDR1 TSWWSYY and CDR2 QGS come from the germline V gene. Trimming at V came to 3 bases and at J to 1 base, leaving 8 bases not matched to a gene. In DNA form, the CDR3 reads TGTGCTCTTGGGGAGCCTGGGGGATATCAGGGCACCGATAAACTCATCTTT. It is translated as CALGEPGGYQGTDKLIF.